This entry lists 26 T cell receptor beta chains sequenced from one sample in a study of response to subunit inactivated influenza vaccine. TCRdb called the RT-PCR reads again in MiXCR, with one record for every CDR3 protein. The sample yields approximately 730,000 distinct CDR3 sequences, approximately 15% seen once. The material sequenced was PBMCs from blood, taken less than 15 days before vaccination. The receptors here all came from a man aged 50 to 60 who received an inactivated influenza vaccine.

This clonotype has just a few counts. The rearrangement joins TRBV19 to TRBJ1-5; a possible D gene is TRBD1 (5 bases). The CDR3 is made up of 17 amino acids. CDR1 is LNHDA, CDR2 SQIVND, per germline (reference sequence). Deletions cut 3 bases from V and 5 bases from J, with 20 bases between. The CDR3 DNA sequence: TGTGCCAGTAGTATCGCAGGGCGGTTGACAGTTCATCAGCCCCAGCATTTT. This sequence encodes CASSIAGRLTVHQPQHF.

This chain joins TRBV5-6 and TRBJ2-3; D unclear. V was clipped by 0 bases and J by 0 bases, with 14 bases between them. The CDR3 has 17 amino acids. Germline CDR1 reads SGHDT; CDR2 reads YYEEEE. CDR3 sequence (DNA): TGTGCCAGCAGCTTGGTTCGTCCCTACCAAAGCACAGATACGCAGTATTTT. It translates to CASSLVRPYQSTDTQYF.

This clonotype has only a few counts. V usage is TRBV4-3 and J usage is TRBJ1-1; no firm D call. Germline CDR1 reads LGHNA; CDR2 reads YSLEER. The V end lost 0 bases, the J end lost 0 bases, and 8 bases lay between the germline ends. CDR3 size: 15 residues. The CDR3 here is CASSQDASLNTEAFF. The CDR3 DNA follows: TGCGCCAGCAGCCAAGATGCCAGTCTGAACACTGAAGCTTTCTTT.

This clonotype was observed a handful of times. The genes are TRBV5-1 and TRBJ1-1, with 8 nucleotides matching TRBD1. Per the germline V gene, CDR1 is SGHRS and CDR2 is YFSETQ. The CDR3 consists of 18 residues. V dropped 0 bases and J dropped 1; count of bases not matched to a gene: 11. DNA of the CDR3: TGCGCCAGCAGCTTGGTGTGGTCTTTAGGACAGGGGAACACTGAAGCTTTCTTT. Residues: CASSLVWSLGQGNTEAFF.

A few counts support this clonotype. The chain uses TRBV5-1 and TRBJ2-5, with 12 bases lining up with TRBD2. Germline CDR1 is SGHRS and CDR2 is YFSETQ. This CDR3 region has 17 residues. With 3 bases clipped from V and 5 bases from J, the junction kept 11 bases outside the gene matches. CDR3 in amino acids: CASSWTGLAGPGETQYF. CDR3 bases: TGCGCCAGCAGCTGGACAGGACTAGCGGGGCCTGGGGAGACCCAGTACTTC.

The CDR3 bases are TGTGCCAGCAGCTTAGACAGAGACATCTTCCCCCTCCACTTT. Its translation: CASSLDRDIFPLHF. This chain links TRBV7-2 with TRBJ1-6; the D is unclear. Per the germline V gene, CDR1 is SGHTA and CDR2 is FQGNSA. The CDR3 length is 14 residues. Between the trimmed V and J ends, which lost 1 base and 13 bases, there was a span of 14 bases.

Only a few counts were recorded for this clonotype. CDR3 bases: TGCGCCAGCAGCTTGAGGGGGGCTAACTACAATGAGCAGTTCTTC. It is translated as CASSLRGANYNEQFF. The V call is TRBV5-1, the J call TRBJ2-1, with D perhaps matching TRBD1 or TRBD2 (6 bases each). Germline CDR1 and CDR2: SGHRS and YFSETQ. CDR3 length: 15 residues. V shed 1 base and J shed 3 bases, with 11 bases lying between them. The whole variable domain, remainder taken from reference TRBV5-1 and TRBJ2-1, is KAGVTQTPRYLIKTRGQQVTLSCSPISGHRSVSWYQQTPGQGLQFLFEYFSETQRNKGNFPGRFSGRQFSNSRSEMNVSTLELGDSALYLCASSLRGANYNEQFFGPGTRLTVL.

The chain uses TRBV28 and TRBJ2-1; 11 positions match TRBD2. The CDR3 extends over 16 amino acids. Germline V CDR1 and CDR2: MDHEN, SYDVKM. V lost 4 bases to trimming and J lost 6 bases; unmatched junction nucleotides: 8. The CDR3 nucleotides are TGTGCCAGCAGTTCCGCTAGCGGGAGGTCCCTCAATGAGCAGTTCTTC. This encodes CASSSASGRSLNEQFF.

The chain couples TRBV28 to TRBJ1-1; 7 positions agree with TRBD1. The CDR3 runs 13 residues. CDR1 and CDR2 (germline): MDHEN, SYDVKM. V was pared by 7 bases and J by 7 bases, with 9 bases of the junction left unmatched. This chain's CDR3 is CASMRQGTGEAFF. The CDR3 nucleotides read TGTGCCAGCATGCGACAGGGTACCGGTGAAGCTTTCTTT.

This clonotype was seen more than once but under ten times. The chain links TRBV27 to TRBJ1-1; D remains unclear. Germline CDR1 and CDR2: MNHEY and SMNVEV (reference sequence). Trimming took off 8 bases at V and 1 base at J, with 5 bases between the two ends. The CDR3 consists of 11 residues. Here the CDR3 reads CASHRNTEAFF. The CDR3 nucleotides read TGTGCCAGCCACCGGAACACTGAAGCTTTCTTT.

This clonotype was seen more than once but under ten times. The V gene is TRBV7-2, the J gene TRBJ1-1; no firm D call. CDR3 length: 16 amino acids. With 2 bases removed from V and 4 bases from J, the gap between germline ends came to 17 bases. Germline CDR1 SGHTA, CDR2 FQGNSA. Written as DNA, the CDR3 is TGTGCCAGCAGCTTAACCTTCTACCGGGAGGGCACTGAAGCTTTCTTT. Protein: CASSLTFYREGTEAFF.

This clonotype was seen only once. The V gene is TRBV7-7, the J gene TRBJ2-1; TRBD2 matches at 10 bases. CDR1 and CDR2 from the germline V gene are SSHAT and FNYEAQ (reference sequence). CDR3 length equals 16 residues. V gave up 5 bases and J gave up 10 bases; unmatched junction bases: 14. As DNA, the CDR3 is TGTGCCAGCAGCCCCACTAGCGGGGCCGATCAATCGGAGCAGTTCTTC. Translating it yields CASSPTSGADQSEQFF.

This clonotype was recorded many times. The CDR3 DNA sequence: TGCGCCAGCAGCCAAACGCCTGGGTGGACAGGGGGAAATGAAAAACTGTTTTTT. This translates into CASSQTPGWTGGNEKLFF. The chain couples TRBV4-3 to TRBJ1-4, with 10 bases that match TRBD1. The trim removed 2 bases at V and 5 bases at J, leaving 11 bases unmatched. Germline assignment: CDR1 LGHNA and CDR2 YSLEER. This CDR3 is 18 amino acids long.

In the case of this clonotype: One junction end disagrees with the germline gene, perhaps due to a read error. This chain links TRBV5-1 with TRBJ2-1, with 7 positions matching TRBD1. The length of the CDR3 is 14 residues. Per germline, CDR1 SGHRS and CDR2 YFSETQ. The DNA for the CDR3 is TGCGCCAGCAGCTTGGACCTAGCAGGGGGTATCAGCCTCTTC. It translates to CASSLDLAGGISLF.

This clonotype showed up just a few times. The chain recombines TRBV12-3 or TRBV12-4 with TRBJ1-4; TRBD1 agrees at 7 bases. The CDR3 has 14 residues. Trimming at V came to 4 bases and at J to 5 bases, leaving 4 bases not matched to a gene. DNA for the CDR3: TGTGCCAGCAGTTGGACAGGACTAAATGAAAAACTGTTTTTT. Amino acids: CASSWTGLNEKLFF.

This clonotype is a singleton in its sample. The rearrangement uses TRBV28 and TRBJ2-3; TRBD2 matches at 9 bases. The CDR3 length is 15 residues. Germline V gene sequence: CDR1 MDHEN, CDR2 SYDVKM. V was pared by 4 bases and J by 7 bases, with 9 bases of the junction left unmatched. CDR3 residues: CASSYAGGPRHTQYF. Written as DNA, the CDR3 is TGTGCCAGCAGTTACGCGGGAGGGCCGAGGCATACGCAGTATTTT.

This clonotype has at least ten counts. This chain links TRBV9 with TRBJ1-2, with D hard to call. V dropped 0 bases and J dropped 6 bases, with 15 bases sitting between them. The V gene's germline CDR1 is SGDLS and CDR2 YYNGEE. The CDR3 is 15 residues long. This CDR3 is CASSVAPGVGHGYTF. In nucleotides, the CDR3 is TGTGCCAGCAGCGTAGCTCCTGGGGTCGGGCATGGCTACACCTTC.

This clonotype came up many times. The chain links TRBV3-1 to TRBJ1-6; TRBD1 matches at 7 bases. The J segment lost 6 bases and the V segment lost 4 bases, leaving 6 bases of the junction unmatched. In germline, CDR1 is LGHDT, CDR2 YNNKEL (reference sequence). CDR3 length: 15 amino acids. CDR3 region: CASSRDGTANSPLHF. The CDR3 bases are TGTGCCAGCAGCCGAGACGGGACAGCTAATTCACCCCTCCACTTT.

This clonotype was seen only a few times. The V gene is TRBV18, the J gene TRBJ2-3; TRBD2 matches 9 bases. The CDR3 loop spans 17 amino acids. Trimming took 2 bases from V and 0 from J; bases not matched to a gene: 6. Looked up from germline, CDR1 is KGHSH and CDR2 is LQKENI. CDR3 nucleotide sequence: TGTGCCAGCTCACCAGGAATAGCGGGGGTGAGCACAGATACGCAGTATTTT. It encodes CASSPGIAGVSTDTQYF.

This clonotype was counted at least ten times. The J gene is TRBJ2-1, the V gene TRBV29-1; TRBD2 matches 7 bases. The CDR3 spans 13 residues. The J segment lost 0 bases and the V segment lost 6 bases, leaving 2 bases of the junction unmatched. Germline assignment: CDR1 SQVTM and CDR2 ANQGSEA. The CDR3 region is CSVRTSSYNEQFF. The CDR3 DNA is TGCAGCGTGAGGACTAGCTCCTACAATGAGCAGTTCTTC.

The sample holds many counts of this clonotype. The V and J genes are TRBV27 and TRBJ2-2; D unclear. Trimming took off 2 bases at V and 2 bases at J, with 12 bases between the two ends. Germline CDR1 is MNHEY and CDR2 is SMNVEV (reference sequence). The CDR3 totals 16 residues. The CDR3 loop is CASSLKPRFNTGELFF. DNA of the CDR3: TGTGCCAGCAGTTTAAAGCCTAGATTCAACACCGGGGAGCTGTTTTTT.

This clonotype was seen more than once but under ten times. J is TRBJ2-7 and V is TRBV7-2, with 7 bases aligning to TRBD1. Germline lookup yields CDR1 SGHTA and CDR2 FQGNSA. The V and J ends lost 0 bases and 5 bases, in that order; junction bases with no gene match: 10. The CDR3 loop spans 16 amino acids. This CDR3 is CASSLALAGGEDEQYF. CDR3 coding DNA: TGTGCCAGCAGCTTAGCCTTGGCAGGGGGTGAGGACGAGCAGTACTTC.

For the CDR3, the DNA is TGCAGTGGGACAAAGGAACAGTCTAACTATGGCTACACCTTC. As protein: CSGTKEQSNYGYTF. The rearrangement uses TRBV20-1 and TRBJ1-2; TRBD1 might be the D (5 bases). Per the germline V gene, CDR1 is DFQATT and CDR2 is SNEGSKA (reference sequence). V lost 7 bases and J lost 0, with 15 bases in between. The CDR3 consists of 14 residues.

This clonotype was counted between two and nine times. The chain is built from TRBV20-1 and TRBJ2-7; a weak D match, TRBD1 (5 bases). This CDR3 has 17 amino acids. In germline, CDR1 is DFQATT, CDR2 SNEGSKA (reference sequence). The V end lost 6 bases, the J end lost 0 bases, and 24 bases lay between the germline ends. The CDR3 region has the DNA TGCAGTGCACCCACCCCCAGGCCAGGGCTCTTCTCCTACGAGCAGTACTTC. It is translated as CSAPTPRPGLFSYEQYF.

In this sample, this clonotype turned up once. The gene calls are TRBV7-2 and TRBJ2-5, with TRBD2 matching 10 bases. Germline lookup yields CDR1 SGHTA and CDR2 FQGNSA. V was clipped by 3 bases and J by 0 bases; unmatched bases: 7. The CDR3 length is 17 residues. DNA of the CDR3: TGTGCCAGCAGCTTGTTCGCGACTAGCGGGTACCAAGAGACCCAGTACTTC. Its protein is CASSLFATSGYQETQYF.

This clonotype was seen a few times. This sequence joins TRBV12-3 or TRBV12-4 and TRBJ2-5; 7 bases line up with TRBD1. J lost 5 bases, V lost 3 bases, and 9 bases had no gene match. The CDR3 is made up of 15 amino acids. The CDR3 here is CASSFRQGGRETQYF. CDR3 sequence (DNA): TGTGCCAGCAGTTTTAGACAGGGCGGTAGGGAGACCCAGTACTTC.